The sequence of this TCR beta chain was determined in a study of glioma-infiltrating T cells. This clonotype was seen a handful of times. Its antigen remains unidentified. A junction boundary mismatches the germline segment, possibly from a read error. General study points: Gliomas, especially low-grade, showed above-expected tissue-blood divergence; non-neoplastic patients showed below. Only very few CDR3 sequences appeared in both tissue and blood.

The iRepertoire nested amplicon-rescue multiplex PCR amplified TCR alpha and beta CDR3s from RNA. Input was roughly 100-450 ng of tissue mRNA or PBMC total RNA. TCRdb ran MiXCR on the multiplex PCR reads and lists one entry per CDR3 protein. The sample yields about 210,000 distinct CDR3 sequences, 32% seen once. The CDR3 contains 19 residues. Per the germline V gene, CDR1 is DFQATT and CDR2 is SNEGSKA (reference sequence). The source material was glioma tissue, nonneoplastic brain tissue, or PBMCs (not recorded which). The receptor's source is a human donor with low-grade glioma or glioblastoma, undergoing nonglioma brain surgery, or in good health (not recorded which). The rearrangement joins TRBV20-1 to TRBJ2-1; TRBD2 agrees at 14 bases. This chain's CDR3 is CSATPGLAGASVSYSEQFF. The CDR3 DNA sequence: TGCAGTGCAACACCGGGACTAGCGGGAGCGTCGGTGTCCTACAGTGAGCAGTTCTTC.